This T cell receptor beta chain emerged from a study of cytomegalovirus exposure and HLA in healthy donors. 60 Vbeta and 13 Jbeta primers were used in PCR. This table comes from immunoSEQ multiplex PCR, and its TCRdb copy is limited to in-frame clones, with some not included. The sample lists 60,000 to 100,000 clones; about 78% were seen once. Germline-derived CDR1 and CDR2 are SNHLY and FYNNEI. The CDR3 is 13 residues long. Between the trimmed V and J ends, which lost 6 bases and 2 bases, there was a span of 11 bases. The sequence was collected from a male donor in good health and CMV-seropositive. The V call is TRBV2, the J call TRBJ2-7; D perhaps matches TRBD1 (6 bases). Sequencing used PBMCs. The CDR3 nucleotides are TGTGCCAGCAGACCCCAGGGGCCCTACGAGCAGTACTTC. It translates to CASRPQGPYEQYF.